The 7 T cell receptor beta chains given below trace back to one sample, sequenced in a study of regulatory T cells in long-lasting Graves disease. The time point was: persistent/refractory GD, antithyroid drugs over 5 years with positive TRAb. From PBMCs, RNA was extracted and then used to make the TCR library. Arm-PCR with iRepertoire HTBI primers amplified the CDR3 regions for these TCR beta libraries. TCRdb processed the multiplex PCR reads anew with MiXCR; each CDR3 protein has one entry. There are over 300,000 distinct CDR3 sequences in the sample; less than 20% occur only once, and 29% lies in the top ten. This specimen consisted of peripheral blood mononuclear cells (PBMCs), obtained when the disease was refractory, from a patient treated with antithyroid drugs. These receptors were taken from a female donor with Graves disease.

The chain employs TRBV11-3 and TRBJ2-2; 11 positions agree with TRBD2. Per germline, CDR1 SGHNT and CDR2 YENEEA. V lost 5 bases, J lost 4 bases, and 6 bases stayed unmatched. This CDR3 has 16 amino acids. DNA of the CDR3: TGTGCCAGCAGCGCCTCACTAGCGGGGGCCACCGGGGAGCTGTTTTTT. Amino acids: CASSASLAGATGELFF.

This chain connects TRBV20-1 to TRBJ1-1; no firm D call. CDR1 and CDR2 (germline): DFQATT, SNEGSKA (reference sequence). The ends were cut back, 4 bases at V and 3 bases at J, with 9 bases in the middle. The CDR3 is 12 amino acids. Here the CDR3 DNA reads TGCAGTGCTACCCTTCTCCACACTGAAGCTTTCTTT. The encoded protein is CSATLLHTEAFF.

The rearrangement uses TRBV20-1 and TRBJ2-3, with 9 bases identical to TRBD2. Per the germline V gene, CDR1 is DFQATT and CDR2 is SNEGSKA (reference sequence). CDR3 length: 14 residues. The J segment lost 5 bases and the V segment lost 1 base, leaving 4 bases of the junction unmatched. CDR3 region: CSARVAGEVDTQYF. CDR3 bases: TGCAGTGCTAGAGTAGCGGGGGAGGTAGATACGCAGTATTTT.

The chain uses TRBV20-1 and TRBJ1-5, with D perhaps TRBD1 (6 bases). The V end lost 2 bases, the J end lost 0 bases, and 14 bases lay between the germline ends. Germline values: CDR1 DFQATT, CDR2 SNEGSKA (reference sequence). The CDR3 has 16 residues. The CDR3 DNA reads TGCAGTGCTAGAAGAGGGGGACCGTATAGCAATCAGCCCCAGCATTTT. It encodes CSARRGGPYSNQPQHF.

The chain employs TRBV3-1 and TRBJ1-1; no definite D call. The CDR3 has 15 residues. The V end was cut by 1 base, the J end by 0 bases, with 9 bases between. Per germline, CDR1 LGHDT and CDR2 YNNKEL (reference sequence). CDR3 protein: CASSQGQVLNTEAFF. In DNA form, the CDR3 reads TGTGCCAGCAGCCAAGGCCAGGTCTTGAACACTGAAGCTTTCTTT.

The J gene is TRBJ1-5, the V gene TRBV3-1, with 9 positions matching TRBD1. CDR3 length: 15 amino acids. Germline-derived CDR1 and CDR2 are LGHDT and YNNKEL (reference sequence). The V gene end was trimmed by 6 bases and the J gene end by 4 bases; junction bases not matched to a gene: 7. DNA for the CDR3: TGTGCCAGCAGTCCGGGACAGGGACATAATCAGCCCCAGCATTTT. As protein: CASSPGQGHNQPQHF.

This clonotype was recorded many times. The genes are TRBV28 and TRBJ2-7, with a possible D match to TRBD1 (5 bases). V was cut by 4 bases and J by 0 bases, with 13 bases left in between. The CDR3 runs 15 residues. Per germline, CDR1 MDHEN and CDR2 SYDVKM. CDR3 sequence (DNA): TGTGCCAGCAGTTCCCTCAGGGAAAGCTCCTACGAGCAGTACTTC. The encoded protein is CASSSLRESSYEQYF.